This T cell receptor beta chain originates from a study of OX40 agonist ivuxolimab in advanced cancers. The CDR3 loop spans 16 amino acids. V shed 6 bases and J 0 bases; nucleotides not matched to a gene: 7. CDR1 SNHLY and CDR2 FYNNEI come from the germline V gene. This clone occurred once. Clones were sequenced by immunoSEQ multiplex PCR, and TCRdb holds only the in-frame ones, with some missing. The table lists about 150,000 clones, 85% to 95% of them singletons, with more than 0.8% in the top ten. The source is an adult with an advanced solid tumor such as melanoma, head and neck, liver or kidney cancer. This rearrangement joins TRBV2 to TRBJ2-4; 8 nucleotides agree with TRBD1. The specimen was CD4+ or CD8+ T cells sorted from blood, collected in a trial of the OX40 agonist ivuxolimab. CDR3 sequence reads: CASSARDRLAKNIQYF. CDR3 sequence (DNA): TGTGCCAGCAGCGCTAGGGACAGGCTAGCCAAAAACATTCAGTACTTC.